This passage covers 32 T cell receptor beta chains from one sample sequenced in a study of cytomegalovirus exposure and HLA in healthy donors. PCR involved 60 Vbeta and 13 Jbeta primers. Repertoires were generated with immunoSEQ multiplex PCR, while TCRdb's copy carries only in-frame clones and drops some. The sample has approximately 130,000 clones, almost 85% seen once. Sequences were obtained from PBMCs. Receptor source: a boy between 2 and 15 years old in good health and CMV-seronegative.

This rearrangement joins TRBV4-2 to TRBJ1-2, with a possible D match to TRBD1 (6 bases). This CDR3 is built from 16 residues. Looked up from germline, CDR1 is LGHNA and CDR2 is YNFKEQ. The V end lost 3 bases, the J end lost 4 bases, and 18 bases lay between the germline ends. CDR3 sequence reads: CASSHISGQPLYGYTF. The CDR3 DNA follows: TGTGCCAGCAGCCATATTTCCGGACAGCCTCTCTATGGCTACACCTTC.

J is TRBJ2-7 and V is TRBV30, with D possibly matching TRBD1 (7 bases). The CDR3 covers 12 residues. Trimming pared 5 bases from V and 5 bases from J, leaving 13 bases between. Looked up from germline, CDR1 is GTSNPN and CDR2 is SVGIG (reference sequence). The DNA of the CDR3 is TGTGCCTGGTCCGACAGGGAGGACGAGCAGTACTTC. Translating it yields CAWSDREDEQYF.

The V and J genes are TRBV10-1 and TRBJ1-2; D ambiguous. The CDR3 runs to 9 residues. The V end lost 6 bases, the J end lost 8 bases, and 4 bases lay between the germline ends. CDR1 WNHNN and CDR2 SYGVQD come from the germline V gene (reference sequence). The CDR3 sequence: CASRQGYTF. CDR3 in DNA: TGCGCCAGCAGACAGGGCTACACCTTC.

This clone was detected only a few times. The gene calls are TRBV6-4 and TRBJ2-3; TRBD1 matches 9 bases. Germline V lookup: CDR1 MRHNA, CDR2 SNTAGT. This CDR3 spans 15 amino acids. With 2 bases clipped from V and 2 bases from J, the junction kept 2 bases outside the gene matches. CDR3 nucleotide sequence: TGTGCCAGCAGTGACGGGACAGGGCTCACAGATACGCAGTATTTT. Translated: CASSDGTGLTDTQYF.

The chain uses TRBV10-3 and TRBJ1-2; D ambiguous. The CDR3 has 12 amino acids. CDR1 ENHRY and CDR2 SYGVKD come from the germline V gene. The V end was cut by 4 bases, the J end by 1 base, with 4 bases between. The CDR3, as DNA: TGTGCCATCAGTGTGTATAACTATGGCTACACCTTC. This translates into CAISVYNYGYTF.

The table lists this clone with a count of one. The chain uses TRBV4-2 and TRBJ2-3; 9 bases fit TRBD2. Trimming cost V 4 bases and J 3 bases; bases outside gene matches: 8. CDR3 size: 16 residues. The germline gives CDR1 LGHNA, CDR2 YNFKEQ. In DNA, the CDR3 is TGTGCCAGCAGCCCTCTCGGGGCGGGGGGGACAGATACGCAGTATTTT. Translated: CASSPLGAGGTDTQYF.

This chain links TRBV5-6 with TRBJ1-2, with a tentative D call TRBD1 (6 bases). This CDR3 contains 15 residues. V lost 4 bases and J 2 bases, leaving 15 bases between the germline ends. CDR1 and CDR2 from the germline V gene are SGHDT and YYEEEE. CDR3 bases: TGTGCCAGCAGCCCGGGTTTTCAGGGGAACTATGGCTACACCTTC. It is translated as CASSPGFQGNYGYTF.

There are a few counts of this clone. V gene TRBV6-1 combines with J gene TRBJ2-5, with 7 nucleotides matching TRBD2. With 2 bases clipped from V and 4 bases from J, the junction kept 10 bases outside the gene matches. CDR1 is MNHNS, CDR2 SASEGT, per germline. This CDR3 has 16 amino acids. The CDR3 DNA follows: TGTGCCAGCAGTGAACAGGCGGGGGACGGGAGAGAGACCCAGTACTTC. This sequence encodes CASSEQAGDGRETQYF.

The chain carries TRBV27 and TRBJ2-7; weak D call: TRBD1 (5 bases). The CDR3 is 14 residues long. The V gene's germline CDR1 is MNHEY and CDR2 SMNVEV (reference sequence). V was trimmed by 5 bases and J by 0 bases, leaving 11 bases between them. This CDR3 reads CASSPSRGSYEQYF. The CDR3 region has the DNA TGTGCCAGCAGTCCCTCAAGGGGCTCCTACGAGCAGTACTTC.

This clone came up once. The V gene is TRBV6-1, the J gene TRBJ2-6, with TRBD2 identical over 8 bases. The V segment lost 3 bases and the J segment 0 bases; nucleotides outside the gene matches: 1. CDR1 and CDR2 (germline): MNHNS, SASEGT. The CDR3 spans 16 residues. CDR3 residues: CASSDSGNSGANVLTF. The CDR3 DNA reads as TGTGCCAGCAGTGATAGCGGGAACTCTGGGGCCAACGTCCTGACTTTC.

This chain uses TRBV6-5 with TRBJ1-1; 7 bases agree with TRBD1. V lost 6 bases, J lost 2 bases, and 6 bases stayed unmatched. Germline lookup yields CDR1 MNHEY and CDR2 SVGAGI. The CDR3 has 14 amino acids. This CDR3 is CASRLQGYNTEAFF. The CDR3 nucleotides read TGTGCCAGCAGATTACAGGGGTACAACACTGAAGCTTTCTTT.

This chain connects TRBV13 to TRBJ2-5; maybe TRBD2 (8 bases). Looked up from germline, CDR1 is PRHDT and CDR2 is FYEKMQ (reference sequence). Between the trimmed V and J ends, which lost 0 bases and 5 bases, there was a span of 22 bases. The CDR3 sequence is 18 residues long. The CDR3 sequence: CASSLGGRGGGVVETQYF. The DNA for the CDR3 is TGTGCCAGCAGCTTAGGCGGGAGGGGAGGGGGCGTCGTGGAGACCCAGTACTTC.

The J gene is TRBJ1-2, the V gene TRBV6-6, with D maybe TRBD1 (6 bases). V lost 5 bases and J lost 5, with 18 bases in between. Germline lookup yields CDR1 MNHNY and CDR2 SVGAGI (reference sequence). The length of the CDR3 is 15 residues. The CDR3 coding sequence is TGTGCCAGCAGTGGCTGGACAGCAGGGGTATATGGCTACACCTTC. Its translation: CASSGWTAGVYGYTF.

The chain recombines TRBV11-2 with TRBJ1-2; possible D gene TRBD1, 6 bases. The CDR3 has 13 amino acids. Germline values: CDR1 SGHAT, CDR2 FQNNGV. The ends were cut back, 0 bases at V and 7 bases at J, with 9 bases in the middle. CDR3 nucleotide sequence: TGTGCCAGCAGCTTAGAGGGGGGGCTTGGCTACACCTTC. This codes for CASSLEGGLGYTF.

V usage is TRBV5-6 and J usage is TRBJ2-7; 8 nucleotides agree with TRBD1. Germline CDR1 SGHDT, CDR2 YYEEEE. This CDR3 region has 18 residues. V was clipped by 0 bases and J by 2 bases; unmatched bases: 13. The CDR3: CASSLVAGGSGGAYEQYF. CDR3 nucleotides: TGTGCCAGCAGCTTGGTGGCAGGGGGCTCTGGAGGTGCCTACGAGCAGTACTTC.

The CDR3 region has the DNA TGCGCCAGCAGCCAACCGCGGGATGAGCGGGCCAATGAGCAGTTCTTC. Encoded protein: CASSQPRDERANEQFF. V usage is TRBV4-1 and J usage is TRBJ2-1; possible D gene TRBD2, 6 bases. This CDR3 has 16 residues. V lost 2 bases and J lost 6, with 17 bases in between. CDR1 MGHRA and CDR2 YSYEKL come from the germline V gene.

This rearrangement joins TRBV27 to TRBJ1-1, with D perhaps TRBD1 (6 bases). V lost 3 bases and J 0 bases, leaving 8 bases between the germline ends. The germline V gene has CDR1 MNHEY and CDR2 SMNVEV (reference sequence). This CDR3 is built from 14 residues. The CDR3 sequence: CASSFGTLNTEAFF. As DNA, the CDR3 is TGTGCCAGCAGTTTCGGGACATTGAACACTGAAGCTTTCTTT.

The count of this clone is one. V gene TRBV6-1 combines with J gene TRBJ1-2, with D maybe TRBD1 (5 bases). Germline CDR1 reads MNHNS; CDR2 reads SASEGT. This CDR3 spans 14 amino acids. V gave up 8 bases and J gave up 7 bases, with 20 bases separating them. CDR3 sequence reads: CASGPVGGLFGYTF. The CDR3 bases are TGTGCCAGCGGCCCAGTGGGGGGTCTCTTTGGCTACACCTTC.

This clone appeared once. This chain uses TRBV7-9 with TRBJ1-1, with D maybe TRBD1 (5 bases). In germline, CDR1 is SEHNR, CDR2 FQNEAQ (reference sequence). This CDR3 comprises 13 residues. V was clipped by 8 bases and J by 1 base, with 11 bases between them. The CDR3: CASVRQQNTEAFF. The CDR3 region has the DNA TGTGCCAGCGTCCGACAGCAGAACACTGAAGCTTTCTTT.

J is TRBJ1-2 and V is TRBV5-1, with TRBD1 matching over 8 bases. V shed 0 bases, J shed 2 bases, and the junction held 6 bases outside the gene matches. The CDR3 is made up of 16 amino acids. CDR1 is SGHRS and CDR2 is YFSETQ in the germline V gene. CDR3 nucleotide sequence: TGCGCCAGCAGCTTGGGGGGGACAGGTTGGAACTATGGCTACACCTTC. Translation: CASSLGGTGWNYGYTF.

The chain has TRBV29-1 and TRBJ2-6, with D perhaps matching TRBD2 (6 bases). Trimming shortened V by 6 bases and J by 2 bases, and 14 bases separated the two germline ends. CDR3 length: 15 amino acids. Germline V gene sequence: CDR1 SQVTM, CDR2 ANQGSEA. DNA of the CDR3: TGCAGCGTGTGGCAGGGAGGACCTGGGGCCAACGTCCTGACTTTC. Its protein product is CSVWQGGPGANVLTF.

The rearrangement uses TRBV5-6 and TRBJ1-6; D unclear. The ends were cut back, 4 bases at V and 2 bases at J, with 10 bases in the middle. There are 15 residues in the CDR3. Germline V CDR1 and CDR2: SGHDT, YYEEEE. The CDR3 DNA reads as TGTGCCAGCAGCGGAGTACGGGCCTATAATTCACCCCTCCACTTT. This translates into CASSGVRAYNSPLHF.

The chain combines TRBV7-2 with TRBJ2-3; 10 nucleotides agree with TRBD2. The CDR3 length is 17 residues. V lost 0 bases and J lost 4; bases outside the gene matches: 7. CDR1 is SGHTA, CDR2 FQGNSA, per germline. The CDR3 DNA is TGTGCCAGCAGCTTAGCGTCAGCGGGGGGGCCACCAGATACGCAGTATTTT. It encodes CASSLASAGGPPDTQYF.

The CDR3 is CASSISPGREAFF. CDR3 nucleotide sequence: TGTGCCAGTAGTATCTCTCCCGGCAGGGAAGCTTTCTTT. The rearrangement links TRBV19 to TRBJ1-1; D is unclear. Germline V gene sequence: CDR1 LNHDA, CDR2 SQIVND (reference sequence). Trimming cost V 3 bases and J 8 bases, with 13 bases left between them. This CDR3 has 13 amino acids. The whole variable domain, filled in from reference TRBV19 and TRBJ1-1, reads DGGITQSPKYLFRKEGQNVTLSCEQNLNHDAMYWYRQDPGQGLRLIYYSQIVNDFQKGDIAEGYSVSREKKESFPLTVTSAQKNPTAFYLCASSISPGREAFFGQGTRLTVV.

This clone was picked up one time. The chain combines TRBV5-1 with TRBJ2-2; 9 bases are a match to TRBD1. CDR1 and CDR2 from the germline V gene are SGHRS and YFSETQ. The CDR3 is 14 amino acids. The trim removed 0 bases at V and 6 bases at J, leaving 0 bases unmatched. The DNA of the CDR3 is TGCGCCAGCAGCTTGGGACAGGGGGCCGGGGAGCTGTTTTTT. Its protein product is CASSLGQGAGELFF.

This rearrangement joins TRBV30 to TRBJ2-3, with a possible D match to TRBD2 (5 bases). Germline V gives CDR1 GTSNPN, CDR2 SVGIG (reference sequence). Trimming left V 4 bases short and J 4 bases short, with 9 bases between. This CDR3 contains 12 residues. The CDR3 DNA sequence: TGTGCCTGGATTGAGGGCCCAGATACGCAGTATTTT. It specifies CAWIEGPDTQYF.

The chain is built from TRBV7-6 and TRBJ2-5; TRBD2 matches at 8 bases. Germline loops: CDR1 SGHVS, CDR2 FNYEAQ. V gave up 5 bases and J gave up 0 bases; unmatched junction bases: 5. This CDR3 is built from 15 residues. As DNA, the CDR3 is TGTGCCAGCAGCCAGCGGGAGAGGGACCAAGAGACCCAGTACTTC. Translation: CASSQRERDQETQYF.

The rearrangement joins TRBV5-4 to TRBJ1-1; D might be TRBD1 (6 bases). The CDR3 is made up of 15 amino acids. Germline CDR1 is SGHNT and CDR2 is YYREEE (reference sequence). The ends were cut back, 4 bases at V and 6 bases at J, with 19 bases in the middle. This chain's CDR3 is CASSPPDRPKAEAFF. CDR3 coding DNA: TGTGCCAGCAGCCCCCCCGACAGGCCCAAAGCTGAAGCTTTCTTT.

The chain couples TRBV7-6 to TRBJ1-6; 7 nucleotides align to TRBD1. CDR3 length: 15 residues. The germline CDR1 and CDR2 sequences are SGHVS and FNYEAQ. V lost 5 bases to trimming and J lost 10 bases; unmatched junction nucleotides: 11. CDR3 in amino acids: CASSLVGAGGSPLHF. The CDR3 coding sequence is TGTGCCAGCAGCCTGGTCGGGGCAGGGGGATCACCCCTCCACTTT.

J is TRBJ1-4 and V is TRBV7-6, with 10 nucleotides matching TRBD1. V lost 1 base, J lost 2 bases, and 1 base stayed unmatched. Germline V gives CDR1 SGHVS, CDR2 FNYEAQ. The CDR3 is 16 amino acids. The CDR3 bases are TGTGCCAGCAGCTTAGGACAGGGGGCTACTAATGAAAAACTGTTTTTT. This translates into CASSLGQGATNEKLFF.

The chain employs TRBV4-2 and TRBJ1-6; D may be TRBD1 (5 bases). Trimming took off 0 bases at V and 9 bases at J, with 12 bases between the two ends. Germline CDR1 and CDR2: LGHNA and YNFKEQ. The CDR3 sequence is 15 residues long. CDR3 protein: CASSQDPGGSSPLHF. CDR3 DNA sequence: TGTGCCAGCAGCCAAGATCCCGGGGGAAGTTCACCCCTCCACTTT.

This chain links TRBV6-4 with TRBJ2-3; 7 bases match TRBD2. This CDR3 is built from 16 residues. Trimming at V came to 0 bases and at J to 0 bases, leaving 3 bases not matched to a gene. The V gene's germline CDR1 is MRHNA and CDR2 SNTAGT. CDR3 in amino acids: CASSDSVGGSTDTQYF. The CDR3 DNA sequence: TGTGCCAGCAGTGACTCAGTGGGAGGGAGCACAGATACGCAGTATTTT.